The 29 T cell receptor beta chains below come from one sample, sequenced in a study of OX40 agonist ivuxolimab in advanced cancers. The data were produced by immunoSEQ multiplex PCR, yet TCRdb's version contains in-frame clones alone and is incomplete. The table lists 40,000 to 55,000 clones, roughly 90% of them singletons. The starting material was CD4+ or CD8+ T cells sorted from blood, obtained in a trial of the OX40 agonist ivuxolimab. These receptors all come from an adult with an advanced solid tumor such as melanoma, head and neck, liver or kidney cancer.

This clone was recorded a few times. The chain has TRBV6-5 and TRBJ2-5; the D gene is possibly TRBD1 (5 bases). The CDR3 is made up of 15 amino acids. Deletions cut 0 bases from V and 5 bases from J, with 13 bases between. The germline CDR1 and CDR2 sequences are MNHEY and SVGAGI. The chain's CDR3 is CASSYSMGRAETQYF. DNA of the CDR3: TGTGCCAGCAGTTACTCGATGGGCAGGGCTGAGACCCAGTACTTC.

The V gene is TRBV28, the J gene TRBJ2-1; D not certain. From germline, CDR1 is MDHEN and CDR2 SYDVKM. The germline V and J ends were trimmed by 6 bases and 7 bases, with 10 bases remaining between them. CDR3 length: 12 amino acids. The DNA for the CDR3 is TGTGCCAGCAGGGGGTATGGAAATGAGCAGTTCTTC. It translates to CASRGYGNEQFF.

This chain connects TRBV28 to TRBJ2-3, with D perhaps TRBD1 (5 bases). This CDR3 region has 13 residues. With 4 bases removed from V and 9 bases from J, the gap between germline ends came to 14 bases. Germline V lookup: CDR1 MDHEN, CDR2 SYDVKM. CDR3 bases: TGTGCCAGCAGTTCGCAGGGCCGACGGACGCAGTATTTT. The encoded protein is CASSSQGRRTQYF.

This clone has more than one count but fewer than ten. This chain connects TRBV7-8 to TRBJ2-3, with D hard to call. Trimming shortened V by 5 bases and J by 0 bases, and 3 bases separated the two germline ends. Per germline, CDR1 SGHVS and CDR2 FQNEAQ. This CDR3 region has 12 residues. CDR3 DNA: TGTGCCAGCAGCCCAAGCACAGATACGCAGTATTTT. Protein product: CASSPSTDTQYF.

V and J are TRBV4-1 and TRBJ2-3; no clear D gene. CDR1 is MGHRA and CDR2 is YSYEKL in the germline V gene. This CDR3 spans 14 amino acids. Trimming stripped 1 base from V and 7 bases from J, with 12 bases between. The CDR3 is CASSQGATTHTQYF. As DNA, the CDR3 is TGCGCCAGCAGCCAAGGGGCCACGACCCATACGCAGTATTTT.

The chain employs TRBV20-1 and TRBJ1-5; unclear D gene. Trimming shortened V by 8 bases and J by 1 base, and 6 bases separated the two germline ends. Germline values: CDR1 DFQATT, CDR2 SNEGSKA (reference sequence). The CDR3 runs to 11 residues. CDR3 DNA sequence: TGCAGTTCCGGCAGCAATCAGCCCCAGCATTTT. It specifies CSSGSNQPQHF.

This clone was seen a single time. CDR3: CASSRQGIYEQYF. CDR3 DNA sequence: TGTGCCAGCAGTAGACAGGGCATCTACGAGCAGTACTTC. The chain uses TRBV2 and TRBJ2-7; 7 bases line up with TRBD1. V was pared by 5 bases and J by 3 bases, with 4 bases of the junction left unmatched. Germline values: CDR1 SNHLY, CDR2 FYNNEI. The CDR3 contains 13 residues.

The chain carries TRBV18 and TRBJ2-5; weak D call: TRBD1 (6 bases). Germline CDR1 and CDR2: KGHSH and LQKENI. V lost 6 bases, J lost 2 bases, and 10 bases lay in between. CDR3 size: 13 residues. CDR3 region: CASSGQFQETQYF. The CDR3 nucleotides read TGTGCCAGCTCTGGACAGTTTCAAGAGACCCAGTACTTC.

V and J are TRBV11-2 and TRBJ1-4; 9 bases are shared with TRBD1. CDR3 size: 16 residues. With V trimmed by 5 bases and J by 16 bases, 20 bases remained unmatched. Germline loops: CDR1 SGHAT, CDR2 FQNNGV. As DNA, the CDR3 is TGTGCCAGCAGCCCCAGGGCCGGGACAGGGAGGAATGGAGCGTTTTTT. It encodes CASSPRAGTGRNGAFF.

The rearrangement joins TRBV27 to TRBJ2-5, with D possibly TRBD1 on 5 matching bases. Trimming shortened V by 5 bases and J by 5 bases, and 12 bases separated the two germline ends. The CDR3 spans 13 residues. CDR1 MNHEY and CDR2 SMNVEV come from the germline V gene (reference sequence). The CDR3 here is CASSRWGRETQYF. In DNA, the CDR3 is TGTGCCAGCAGTAGGTGGGGCAGGGAGACCCAGTACTTC.

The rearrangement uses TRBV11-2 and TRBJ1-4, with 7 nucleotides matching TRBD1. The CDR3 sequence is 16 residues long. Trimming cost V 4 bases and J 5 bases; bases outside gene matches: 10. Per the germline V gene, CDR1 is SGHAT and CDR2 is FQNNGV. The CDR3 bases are TGTGCCAGCAGCTCACAAACGGGACAGATCAATGAAAAACTGTTTTTT. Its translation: CASSSQTGQINEKLFF.

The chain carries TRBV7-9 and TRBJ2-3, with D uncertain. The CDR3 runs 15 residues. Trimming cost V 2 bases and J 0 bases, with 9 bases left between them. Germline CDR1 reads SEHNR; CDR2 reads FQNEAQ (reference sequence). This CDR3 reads CASSLMPGSTDTQYF. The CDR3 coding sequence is TGTGCCAGCAGCTTAATGCCGGGTAGCACAGATACGCAGTATTTT. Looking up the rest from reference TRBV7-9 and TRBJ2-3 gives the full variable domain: DTGVSQNPRHKITKRGQNVTFRCDPISEHNRLYWYRQTLGQGPEFLTYFQNEAQLEKSRLLSDRFSAERPKGSFSTLEIQRTEQGDSAMYLCASSLMPGSTDTQYFGPGTRLTVL.

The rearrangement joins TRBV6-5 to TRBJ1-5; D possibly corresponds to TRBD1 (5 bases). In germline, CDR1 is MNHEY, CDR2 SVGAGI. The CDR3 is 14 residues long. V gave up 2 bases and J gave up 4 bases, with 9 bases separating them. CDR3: CASSYEAGNQPQHF. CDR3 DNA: TGTGCCAGCAGTTACGAGGCAGGGAATCAGCCCCAGCATTTT.

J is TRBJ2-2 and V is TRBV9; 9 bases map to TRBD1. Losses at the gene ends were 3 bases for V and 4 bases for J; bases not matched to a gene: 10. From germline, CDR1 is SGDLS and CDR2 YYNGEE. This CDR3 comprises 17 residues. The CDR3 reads CASSGGGQGPSTGELFF. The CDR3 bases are TGTGCCAGCAGCGGGGGGGGACAGGGTCCAAGCACCGGGGAGCTGTTTTTT.

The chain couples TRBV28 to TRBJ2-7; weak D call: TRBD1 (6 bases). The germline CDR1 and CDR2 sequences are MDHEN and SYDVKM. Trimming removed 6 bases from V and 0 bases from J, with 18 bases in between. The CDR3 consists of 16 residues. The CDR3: CASRSRPGQYSYEQYF. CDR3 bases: TGTGCCAGCAGATCACGCCCCGGACAGTACTCCTACGAGCAGTACTTC.

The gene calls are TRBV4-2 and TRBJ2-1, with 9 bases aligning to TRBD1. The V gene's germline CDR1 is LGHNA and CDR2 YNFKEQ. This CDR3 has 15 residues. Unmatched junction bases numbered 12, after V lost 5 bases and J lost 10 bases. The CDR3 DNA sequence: TGTGCCAGCAGCTCACCCGGGACAGGGTCCGGAGAGCAGTTCTTC. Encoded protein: CASSSPGTGSGEQFF.

DNA of the CDR3: TGTGCCAGCAGCTCCGTACTAGCGGGAGGGTACGAGCAGTACTTC. Its translation: CASSSVLAGGYEQYF. The chain combines TRBV7-4 with TRBJ2-7; 13 bases match TRBD2. The CDR3 contains 15 residues. The V gene's germline CDR1 is SGHVT and CDR2 SQSDAQ. J was trimmed by 4 bases and V by 4 bases; bases with no gene match: 4.

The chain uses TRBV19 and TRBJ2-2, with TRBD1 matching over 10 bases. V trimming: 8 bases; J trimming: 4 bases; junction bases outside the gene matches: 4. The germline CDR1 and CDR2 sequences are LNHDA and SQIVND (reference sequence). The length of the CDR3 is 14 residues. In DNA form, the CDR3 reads TGTGCCAGTTTCCGGACAGGGGGCACCGGGGAGCTGTTTTTT. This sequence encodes CASFRTGGTGELFF.

The CDR3 here is CASSLNSGQGLSEQYF. The CDR3 bases are TGCGCCAGCAGCTTAAACTCGGGACAGGGTCTCAGCGAGCAGTACTTC. The rearrangement joins TRBV5-1 to TRBJ2-7; the match to TRBD1 covers 9 bases. V gave up 2 bases and J gave up 6 bases; unmatched junction bases: 12. The CDR3 is 16 residues long. Per the germline V gene, CDR1 is SGHRS and CDR2 is YFSETQ.

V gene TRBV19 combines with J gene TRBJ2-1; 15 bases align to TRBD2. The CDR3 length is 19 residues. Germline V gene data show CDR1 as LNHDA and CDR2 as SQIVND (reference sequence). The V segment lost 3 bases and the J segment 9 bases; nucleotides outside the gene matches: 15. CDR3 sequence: CASSMRTSGRAKGSGEQFF. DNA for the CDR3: TGTGCCAGTAGTATGAGGACTAGCGGGAGGGCCAAAGGATCGGGTGAGCAGTTCTTC.

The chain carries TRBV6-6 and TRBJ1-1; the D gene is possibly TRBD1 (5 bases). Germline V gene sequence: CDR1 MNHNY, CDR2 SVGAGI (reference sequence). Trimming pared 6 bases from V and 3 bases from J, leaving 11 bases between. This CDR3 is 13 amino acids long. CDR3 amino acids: CASRPRGYTEAFF. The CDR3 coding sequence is TGTGCCAGCAGACCGCGGGGGTACACTGAAGCTTTCTTT.

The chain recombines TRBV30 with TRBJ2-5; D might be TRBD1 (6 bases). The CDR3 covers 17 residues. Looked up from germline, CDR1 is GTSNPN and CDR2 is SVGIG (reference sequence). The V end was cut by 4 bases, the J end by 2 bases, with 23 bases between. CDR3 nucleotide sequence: TGTGCCTGGATGGGGTGGGGGCAGGACTTCTGGCAAGAGACCCAGTACTTC. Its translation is CAWMGWGQDFWQETQYF.

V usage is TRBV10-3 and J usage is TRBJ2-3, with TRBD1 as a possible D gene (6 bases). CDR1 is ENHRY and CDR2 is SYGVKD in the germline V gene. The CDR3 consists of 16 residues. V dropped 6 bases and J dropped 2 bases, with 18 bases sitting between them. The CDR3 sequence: CAIRGGRDGTTDTQYF. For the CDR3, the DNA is TGTGCCATCAGAGGGGGACGGGACGGAACCACAGATACGCAGTATTTT.

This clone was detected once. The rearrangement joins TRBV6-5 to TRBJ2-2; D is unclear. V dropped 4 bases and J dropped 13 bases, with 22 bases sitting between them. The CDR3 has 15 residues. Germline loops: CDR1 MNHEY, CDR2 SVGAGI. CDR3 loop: CASSFTIGPNGVLFF. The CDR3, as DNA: TGTGCCAGCAGTTTCACAATCGGACCCAACGGCGTGCTGTTTTTT.

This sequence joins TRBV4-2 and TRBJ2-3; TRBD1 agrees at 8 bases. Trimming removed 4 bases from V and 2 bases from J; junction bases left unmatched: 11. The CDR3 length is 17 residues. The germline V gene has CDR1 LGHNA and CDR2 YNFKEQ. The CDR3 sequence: CASSPYTRTGTTDTQYF. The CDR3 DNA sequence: TGTGCCAGCAGCCCATACACCCGGACAGGGACCACAGATACGCAGTATTTT.

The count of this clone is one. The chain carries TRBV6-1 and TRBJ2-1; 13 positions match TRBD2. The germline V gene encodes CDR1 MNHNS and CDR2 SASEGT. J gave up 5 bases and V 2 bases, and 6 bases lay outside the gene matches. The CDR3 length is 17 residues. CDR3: CASSEFSGTSGDNEQFF. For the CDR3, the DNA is TGTGCCAGCAGTGAATTCTCGGGGACTAGCGGGGACAATGAGCAGTTCTTC.

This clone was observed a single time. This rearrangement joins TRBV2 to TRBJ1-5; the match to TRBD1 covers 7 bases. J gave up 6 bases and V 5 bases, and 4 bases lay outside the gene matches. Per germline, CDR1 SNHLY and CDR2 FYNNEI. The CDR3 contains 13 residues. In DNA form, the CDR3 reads TGTGCCAGCAGTTCCAGGGGGACTCAGCCCCAGCATTTT. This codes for CASSSRGTQPQHF.

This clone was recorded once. CDR3 loop: CASSQTGDRRETQYF. The CDR3 DNA reads as TGTGCCAGCAGCCAGACGGGGGATAGGAGGGAGACCCAGTACTTC. The chain has TRBV4-2 and TRBJ2-5; D may be TRBD2 (6 bases). The CDR3 contains 15 residues. V was trimmed by 3 bases and J by 5 bases, leaving 16 bases between them. CDR1 and CDR2 (germline): LGHNA, YNFKEQ.

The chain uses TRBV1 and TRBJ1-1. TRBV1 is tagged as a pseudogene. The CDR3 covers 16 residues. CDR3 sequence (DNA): TGCACCAGCAGCCAAGGTCCGGGGGGCCCCCACACTGAAGCTTTCTTT. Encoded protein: CTSSQGPGGPHTEAFF.